Listed below are T cell receptor beta chains from one sample, sequenced in a study of blood T cell repertoires in COVID-19. Assay used: immunoSEQ multiplex PCR; TCRdb lists only in-frame clones, some missing. This sample has under 400,000 clones; around 87% occur once, and the top ten carry 10%. The sequencing sample was made of peripheral blood. The receptors shown here come from a woman in her twenties or thirties with COVID-19, enrolled during active disease. The CDR3 runs from the conserved cysteine through the conserved F or W. Size values are once, few and many counts, or a class for expanded clones, and some rows have none.

CDR3aa: CATSRALAEVTDTQYF
abundance: NA
v_gene: TRBV15

CDR3aa: CASSWGQGANTEAFF
abundance: NA
v_gene: TRBV6-5

CDR3aa: CASSQARLAGDTGELFF
abundance: NA
v_gene: TRBV3-1/TRBV3-2

CDR3aa: CASRGARSSYEQYF
abundance: NA
v_gene: TRBV6-5

CDR3aa: CASSYSILPGTF
abundance: NA
v_gene: TRBV6-2/TRBV6-3

CDR3aa: CASSGGVTDTQYF
abundance: NA
v_gene: TRBV27

CDR3aa: CASSGVFSGANVLTF
abundance: NA
v_gene: TRBV19

CDR3aa: CASRSYSNQPQHF
abundance: NA
v_gene: TRBV6-5

CDR3aa: CASSLEGRGVPPLHF
abundance: NA
v_gene: TRBV5-1

CDR3aa: CASSLDTGFGYTF
abundance: once
v_gene: TRBV5-4

CDR3aa: CSAADNSGANVLTF
abundance: NA
v_gene: TRBV29-1